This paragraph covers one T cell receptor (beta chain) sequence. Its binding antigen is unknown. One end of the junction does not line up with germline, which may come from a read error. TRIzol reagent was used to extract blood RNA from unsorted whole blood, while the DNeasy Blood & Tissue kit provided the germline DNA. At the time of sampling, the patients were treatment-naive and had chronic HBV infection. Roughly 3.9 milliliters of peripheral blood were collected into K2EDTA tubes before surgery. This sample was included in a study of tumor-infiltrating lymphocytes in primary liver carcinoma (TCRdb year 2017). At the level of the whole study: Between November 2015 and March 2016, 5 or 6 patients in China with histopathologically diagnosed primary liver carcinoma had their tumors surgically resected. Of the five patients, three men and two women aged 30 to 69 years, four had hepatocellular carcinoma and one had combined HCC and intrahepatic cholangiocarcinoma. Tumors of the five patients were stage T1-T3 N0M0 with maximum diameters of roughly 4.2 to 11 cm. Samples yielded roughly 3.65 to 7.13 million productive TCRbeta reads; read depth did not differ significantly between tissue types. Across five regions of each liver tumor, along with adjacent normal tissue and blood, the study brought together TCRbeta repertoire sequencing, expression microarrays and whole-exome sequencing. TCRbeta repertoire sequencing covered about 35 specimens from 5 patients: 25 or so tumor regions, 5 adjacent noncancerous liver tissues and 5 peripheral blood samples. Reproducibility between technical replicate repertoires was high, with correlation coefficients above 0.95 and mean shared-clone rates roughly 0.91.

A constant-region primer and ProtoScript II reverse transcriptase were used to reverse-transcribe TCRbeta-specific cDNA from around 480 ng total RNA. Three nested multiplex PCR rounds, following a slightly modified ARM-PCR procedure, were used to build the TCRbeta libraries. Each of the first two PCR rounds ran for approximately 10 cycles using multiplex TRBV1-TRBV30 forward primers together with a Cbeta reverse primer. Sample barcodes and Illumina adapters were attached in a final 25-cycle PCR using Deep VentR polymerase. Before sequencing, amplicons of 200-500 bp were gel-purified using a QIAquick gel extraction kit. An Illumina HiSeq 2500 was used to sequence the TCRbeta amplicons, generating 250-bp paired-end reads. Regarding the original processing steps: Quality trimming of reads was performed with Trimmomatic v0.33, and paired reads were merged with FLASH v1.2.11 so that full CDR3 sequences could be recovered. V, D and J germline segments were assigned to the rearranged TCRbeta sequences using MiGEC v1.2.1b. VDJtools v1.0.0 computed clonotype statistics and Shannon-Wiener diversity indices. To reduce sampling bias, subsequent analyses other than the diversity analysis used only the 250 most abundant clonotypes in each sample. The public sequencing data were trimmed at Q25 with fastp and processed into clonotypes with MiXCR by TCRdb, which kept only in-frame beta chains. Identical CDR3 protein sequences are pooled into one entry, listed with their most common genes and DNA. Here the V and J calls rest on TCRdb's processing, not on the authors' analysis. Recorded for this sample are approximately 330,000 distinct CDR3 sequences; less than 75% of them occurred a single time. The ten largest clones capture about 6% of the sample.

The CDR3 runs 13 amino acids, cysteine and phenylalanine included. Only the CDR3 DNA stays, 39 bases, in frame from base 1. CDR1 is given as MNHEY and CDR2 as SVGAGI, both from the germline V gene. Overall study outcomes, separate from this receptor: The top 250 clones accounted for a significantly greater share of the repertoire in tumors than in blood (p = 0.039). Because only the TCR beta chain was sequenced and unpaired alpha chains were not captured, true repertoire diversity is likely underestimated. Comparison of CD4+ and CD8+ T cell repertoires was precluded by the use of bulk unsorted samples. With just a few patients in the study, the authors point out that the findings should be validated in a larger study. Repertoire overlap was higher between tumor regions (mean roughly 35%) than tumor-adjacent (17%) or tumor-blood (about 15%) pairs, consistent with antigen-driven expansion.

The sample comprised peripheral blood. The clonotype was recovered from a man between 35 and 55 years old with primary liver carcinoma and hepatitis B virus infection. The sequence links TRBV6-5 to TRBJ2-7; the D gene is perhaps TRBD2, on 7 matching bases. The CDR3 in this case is CTSKRSGTYEQYF. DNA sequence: TGTACCAGCAAGAGGAGCGGGACATACGAGCAGTACTTC.